This TCR beta chain emerged from a study of blood T cell repertoires in COVID-19. As for the study in general: The analysed material was cDNA or gDNA that came from T cells, B-cell-depleted T cells, or PBMCs.

Per the study methods: Reference gene primer amplification gave estimated nucleated cell counts. Sequencing used immunoSEQ multiplex PCR; TCRdb keeps in-frame clones, though not all of them. The V and J calls and clone size were taken over from that table, and D and trimming were inferred from the DNA. The table shows about 61,000 clones, with approximately 91% occurring only once. The sample consisted of peripheral blood. The source of this sequence is a woman in her forties or fifties with active or convalescent COVID-19.

Written as DNA, the CDR3 is TGTGCCAGCAGCCAAGTCACAGGGACAGAGACCCAGTACTTC. Protein sequence: CASSQVTGTETQYF. The chain joins TRBV3-1 (or the pseudogene TRBV3-2) to TRBJ2-5; the D gene is possibly TRBD1 (6 bases). The CDR3 is 14 amino acids. Trimming removed 1 base from V and 4 bases from J, with 10 bases in between. CDR1 and CDR2 from the germline V gene are LGHDT and YNNKEL (reference sequence).